These T cell receptor beta chains were read from a single sample in a study of blood T cell repertoires in COVID-19. Measured with immunoSEQ multiplex PCR; TCRdb has only the in-frame clones, and not every one. The repertoire holds fewer than 600,000 clones, 88% seen once, with 1.5% to 2% in the top ten. Specimen: PBMCs or T cells enriched from blood (not recorded which). The source of these receptors is a woman aged 35 to 49 who had recovered from COVID-19. Each CDR3 is given with its conserved first and last residue. A D gene is named only where the DNA matches it firmly. Clone size is stated in some rows and not others, as once, few, many or a class when expanded.

CDR3 | DNA | V | D | size | J
CASSGLPSYEQYF | TGTGCCAGTAGCGGACTTCCTTCCTACGAGCAGTACTTC | TRBV19 | NA | NA | TRBJ2-7
CASSESSGIYEQYF | TGTGCCAGCAGTGAAAGTAGCGGGATCTACGAGCAGTACTTC | TRBV2 | TRBD2 | NA | TRBJ2-7
CASSYSTGGANYGYTF | TGTGCCAGCAGTTACTCTACAGGGGGAGCTAACTATGGCTACACCTTC | TRBV6-2/TRBV6-3 | TRBD1 | NA | TRBJ1-2
CASSYSGQGGKETQYF | TGTGCCAGCAGTTACTCAGGACAGGGGGGGAAAGAGACCCAGTACTTC | TRBV6-2/TRBV6-3 | TRBD1 | NA | TRBJ2-5
CASSEAGLAGVTRSYNEQFF | TGTGCCAGCAGTGAAGCGGGACTAGCGGGAGTGACTCGGTCCTACAATGAGCAGTTCTTC | TRBV2 | TRBD2 | once | TRBJ2-1
CASSLGLENIQYF | TGTGCCAGCAGCCTGGGACTGGAAAACATTCAGTACTTC | TRBV5-6 | NA | NA | TRBJ2-4
CASSQALLAGIEQFF | TGTGCCAGCAGCCAAGCTTTGCTAGCGGGAATTGAGCAGTTCTTC | TRBV3-1/TRBV3-2 | TRBD2 | NA | TRBJ2-1
CASSLDQGGREQFF | TGTGCCAGCAGCTTAGATCAGGGCGGGAGGGAGCAGTTCTTC | TRBV11-2 | TRBD2 | NA | TRBJ2-1
CSGVLRDTQYF | TGCAGCGGTGTCCTTCGAGATACGCAGTATTTT | TRBV29-1 | NA | NA | TRBJ2-3
CASSLEQGETQYF | TGTGCCAGCAGCTTAGAACAGGGTGAGACCCAGTACTTC | TRBV11-3 | NA | NA | TRBJ2-5
CASSPLAGGDRLYGYTF | TGTGCCAGCAGCCCATTAGCGGGGGGGGACAGACTCTATGGCTACACCTTC | TRBV7-9 | TRBD1 | NA | TRBJ1-2
CASRVQGVADTEAFF | TGCGCCAGCAGGGTGCAGGGAGTAGCGGACACTGAAGCTTTCTTT | TRBV5-1 | NA | NA | TRBJ1-1
CASSLALGGNQPQHF | TGTGCCAGCAGCTTAGCGCTAGGAGGCAATCAGCCCCAGCATTTT | TRBV7-8 | NA | NA | TRBJ1-5
CASTTTQFGYEQYF | TGTGCCAGCACCACAACCCAGTTCGGGTACGAGCAGTACTTC | TRBV6-5 | NA | NA | TRBJ2-7
CSVDSWLAGDEQFF | TGCAGCGTTGATAGTTGGCTAGCGGGAGATGAGCAGTTCTTC | TRBV29-1 | TRBD2 | NA | TRBJ2-1
CASTPTGGEAFF | TGTGCCAGCACCCCGACAGGAGGCGAAGCTTTCTTT | TRBV3-1/TRBV3-2 | NA | NA | TRBJ1-1
CASSEQWHTQYF | TGTGCCAGCAGTGAACAGTGGCACACGCAGTATTTT | TRBV2 | NA | NA | TRBJ2-3
CASSANSLRGLGYTF | TGTGCCAGCAGCGCAAACTCTCTAAGGGGTCTCGGCTACACCTTC | TRBV27 | NA | NA | TRBJ1-2
CASSLVALAGTYEQYF | TGTGCCAGCAGCTTAGTGGCACTAGCGGGAACCTACGAGCAGTACTTC | TRBV11-2 | TRBD2 | NA | TRBJ2-7
CASSTRDRSNYGYTF | TGTGCCAGCAGCACCCGGGACAGGTCAAACTATGGCTACACCTTC | TRBV27 | TRBD1 | NA | TRBJ1-2
CASSLGTSTHNEQFF | TGTGCCAGCAGTTTAGGGACTAGCACCCACAATGAGCAGTTCTTC | TRBV27 | TRBD2 | NA | TRBJ2-1
CASRPTGLSNQPQHF | TGTGCCAGCAGACCAACAGGGTTGAGCAATCAGCCCCAGCATTTT | TRBV7-2 | NA | NA | TRBJ1-5
CATSRGGGRGNDEQFF | TGTGCCACCAGCAGAGGTGGAGGGAGAGGGAACGATGAGCAGTTCTTC | TRBV15 | NA | NA | TRBJ2-1
CASSLSGGRIQYF | TGTGCCAGCAGCTTATCGGGGGGTAGGATTCAGTACTTC | TRBV7-9 | TRBD2 | once | TRBJ2-4
CASSLFRDTEAFF | TGTGCCAGCAGTTTATTCAGGGACACTGAAGCTTTCTTT | TRBV12-3/TRBV12-4 | NA | NA | TRBJ1-1
CASSELGGPFTEKLFF | TGTGCCAGCAGTGAATTGGGGGGGCCTTTCACGGAAAAACTGTTTTTT | TRBV25-1 | NA | NA | TRBJ1-4
CASRPSTASGRATMQYF | TGTGCCAGCAGACCCTCTACCGCTAGCGGGAGGGCCACAATGCAGTATTTT | TRBV5-4 | TRBD2 | NA | TRBJ2-3